This T cell receptor (beta chain) was recorded in a study of cytomegalovirus exposure and HLA in healthy donors (TCRdb year 2017). The study in broad terms: In an earlier analysis of about 560 of the donors, 250 to 350 Gb of sequence data and approximately 120 million unique TCR beta sequences from 180 million or so T cells were reported. Every repertoire in the discovery cohort had been generated on one and the same sequencing platform. The genetic ancestry cluster associated with self-reported Caucasian donors included around 76% of the roughly 400 genotyped donors. An early release covering 500 to 750 HLA-typed donors comprised roughly 300 gigabases of sequencing data and 85 million or so unique TCR sequences. The study combined high-throughput TCR immunosequencing, statistical association of individual TCRs with disease status, and machine learning to predict cytomegalovirus infection status. HLA typing included class I and class II loci at four-digit resolution. Several DR-DQ haplotypes were handled as single units for association and clustering because linkage in the cohort was strong. In an earlier analysis of over 550 of the donors, high-throughput TCR beta sequencing was used to judge whether each TCR beta V gene segment behaved as functional or pseudogenic. The number of donors typed differed by locus, with 629-630 for A, B, C, DRB1 and DQB1, roughly 520 for DQA1, nearly 610 for DPA1, and roughly 450 for DPB1. Among about 360 genotyped donors of the cohort, an average of about 240,000 unique TCR beta nucleotide sequences were sequenced per donor, roughly a sixth of them non-productive. Rather than drawing on any new phenotypic data, the later analysis identified candidate immune exposures from TCR beta sequences and the way those sequences occurred across donors. Donor age, sex, ethnicity and CMV serostatus were compiled together with the repertoire data. Using immunosequencing, the study profiled T cell repertoires from around 670 subjects and related those repertoires to cytomegalovirus serostatus. Besides the first cohort of hundreds of subjects, a separate validation cohort made up of 95 to 150 different subjects was used. In a later genetic analysis, genome-wide SNP genotypes for about three fifths of the roughly 670 donors were used, and that subset was treated as a discovery cohort. To study patterns of TCR occurrence, a later analysis re-analyzed previously published TCR beta repertoires from around 660 donors and added high-resolution HLA genotyping. The study was designed to test whether signatures of past pathogen exposure could be identified by cataloging public T cell receptors. Broad study findings and their caveats: In an earlier analysis of around 600 of the donors, most TCR beta V segments appeared in productive rearrangements about 87% or about 30% of the time, broadly matching IMGT annotations. Because counts were too low, about 15 rarely observed V segments, including chromosome 9 orphons, were left out of the earlier analysis of 587 of the donors. The study listed 164 TCR beta chains as associated with cytomegalovirus. Cytomegalovirus status was reported to be diagnosed by the classifier with high specificity and sensitivity in both the original and validation cohorts. In a later analysis, TCR association rates were found to vary across HLA loci, with the most associated TCRs seen for DRB1 alleles and the fewest for HLA-C alleles. It was suggested by the authors that the approach could potentially be generalized to other disease states and immunological phenotypes. Across donors, most TCR sequences were observed very rarely, whereas some public TCRs were present in many individuals. A later analysis associated 16,951 TCR beta sequences with specific HLA alleles at a false discovery rate of 0.05. For the cohort, immune exposure information was limited to CMV serostatus. Correlated functional status among segregating V segments might be attributable to linkage disequilibrium, but an unknown experimental factor could not be ruled out. Some IMGT-functional V segments, including TRBV6-2 and TRBV6-3, could not be told apart with the 87-base-pair reads, so those segments were excluded. V-gene and J-gene trimming of TCR beta chains was associated with a missense DCLRE1C variant in a later genetic analysis, and the association was replicated in an independent cohort. According to a later genetic analysis, donors in an Asian-associated ancestry cluster had fewer N-insertions in productive TCRs than the approximately 650-donor mean. According to a later analysis, parvovirus B19, influenza, CMV and Epstein-Barr virus appeared linked to several top co-occurrence clusters. The cohort was sequenced for TCR beta chains only, and without alpha or paired-chain data the features that could be detected were limited. Presence/absence analyses assumed roughly uniform sequencing depth across donors, an assumption that may not hold. A cluster of highly shared sequence variants was judged likely to be a technical artifact of the sequencing pipeline. Strong co-occurrence of HLA alleles, especially DR and DQ, made assigning TCR associations to individual alleles difficult. A further reported finding was that TCR beta sequences accurately predicted the HLA-A and HLA-B alleles for most subjects in the first cohort. Three of the identified cytomegalovirus-associated TCR beta chains were confirmed in vitro to be specific for cytomegalovirus antigens. Because some donors lacked HLA typing at each locus, the association tests relied only on the typed subset. In a later analysis, most CMV-associated TCR beta chains were found to appear HLA-restricted, with HLA associations seemingly driven largely by CMV exposure. In a later analysis, HLA-associated TCR beta chains showed more clonal expansion and lower generation probabilities than non-associated chains that were equally common.

The library was generated by the immunoSEQ multiplex PCR assay. The multiplex PCR relied on a mix of 60 forward primers for TCR Vbeta segments and 13 reverse primers for TCR Jbeta segments. The CDR3 region of rearranged TCR beta genes was amplified from genomic DNA with a multiplex PCR assay. Amplified TCR beta libraries were sequenced as 87-base-pair reads on the Illumina HiSeq System. The source study handled its data this way. In a later analysis, tens of millions of unique TCR beta chains were counted across the 650 to 750 repertoires, and around 10 million of these chains were shared by at least two donors. Raw reads were error-corrected and collapsed into unique sequences with a nearest-neighbor algorithm that merged closely related sequences to remove PCR and sequencing errors. To assign V, D and J gene segments, CDR3 sequences were aligned to IMGT reference sequences. For a sequence to be retained, a match of at least six nucleotides was required to both a V gene segment and a J gene segment. Rearrangements were classified as productive when the CDR3 lacked stop codons and remained in frame with V and J, and all other rearrangements were classified as non-productive. Following IMGT convention, CDR3 was defined as the stretch from the second conserved V-encoded cysteine up to the conserved J-encoded phenylalanine. The earlier analysis of 587 of the donors excluded sequences that lacked an unambiguous match to a single V gene segment. In an earlier analysis of 450 to 750 of the donors, a V segment was called functional when productive rearrangements were above 56.7%, and segregating when the standard deviation between donors exceeded 5%. A statistical classification framework was built to diagnose cytomegalovirus status from the catalog of TCR beta chain sequences. In a later analysis, V and J genes were assigned by comparing TCR nucleotide sequences against IMGT/GENE-DB human TR gene sequences. The TCRdist pipeline was used in a later analysis to assign CDR3 sequences and most-parsimonious VDJ recombination scenarios. A later analysis defined each TCR beta chain by its CDR3 amino acid sequence plus V-gene family, and excluded reads lacking a unique V-gene family. As a way to deal with suspected cross-contamination and a sequencing artifact, a later analysis dropped nearly 600 nucleotide sequences that were highly shared and had low generation probability. In a later analysis, a clonal expansion index was calculated for each public chain from normalized within-repertoire ranks of inferred template counts. Generation probabilities in a later analysis came from a VDJ recombination model fitted to out-of-frame rearrangements, and those results were checked against IGoR. In a later analysis, hypergeometric tests were used to score TCR-TCR, TCR-HLA and TCR-CMV co-occurrence, with a repertoire-size bias correction applied to TCR pairs. To estimate false discovery rates, a later analysis permuted the HLA or CMV assignments 20 times. In a later analysis, co-occurring TCRs were grouped using DBSCAN, with TCRdist sequence similarity added in when clustering inside HLA-allele-positive subsets. Repertoires with fewer than 30,000 or more than 120,000 public chains were left out of co-occurrence clustering, as were about 5 repertoires with anomalous nucleotide sharing. Imported from immuneACCESS, the table was reduced by TCRdb to in-frame sequences with V and J called. These copies leave out some clones; in studies compared against another copy, an unresolved V gene accounts for under half, and the cause of the remainder is not known. Clonal size and the V and J genes are those of that table, whereas D and trimming came from the DNA. The table for this sample lists fewer than 150,000 clones. 2% of the sample is held by the ten biggest clonotypes.

Details on this clone: No cognate antigen has been identified for it.

CDR3 length: 14 amino acids, cysteine to phenylalanine. The read is trimmed to its CDR3 DNA, 42 bases read in frame from base 1. CDR1 MNHEY and CDR2 SMNVEV were looked up in the germline V gene (reference sequence). Relative to germline, V is 7 bases shorter and J is 4 bases shorter, with 16 bases between their ends. The cohort comprised some 700 healthy bone marrow donors. Cohort members were all nominally healthy when sampled, although unrecorded immune exposures were likely present. The donor was CMV seronegative and belonged to the group of 380 or so seronegative cohort members. A peripheral blood sample was provided by each donor, and peripheral blood mononuclear cells were used for TCR beta sequencing. Genomic DNA extraction from the blood cell samples was performed with the Qiagen DNeasy Blood Extraction Kit.

This clonotype originated in a woman aged 55-70 years in good health and CMV-seronegative. The sequence joins TRBV27 to TRBJ1-2; the D gene is perhaps TRBD1, on 6 matching bases. The sample comprised PBMCs. The CDR3 sequence is CASTANRAGYGYTF. The nucleotides are TGTGCCAGCACCGCGAACAGGGCTGGCTATGGCTACACCTTC.